Following are 17 T cell receptor beta chains from one sample sequenced in a study of cytomegalovirus exposure and HLA in healthy donors. In the PCR, 60 Vbeta and 13 Jbeta primers were used. Clones were read by immunoSEQ multiplex PCR, and TCRdb kept only the in-frame ones, dropping some. The sample consists of 150,000 to 200,000 clones, around nine tenths of them appearing once. The source material was PBMCs. The receptors originated from a woman in her late teens or twenties in good health and CMV-seronegative.

V gene TRBV6-5 combines with J gene TRBJ2-5; the D gene is possibly TRBD2 (5 bases). The DNA end favors TRBJ2-7, so the J call may be wrong. There are 14 residues in the CDR3. Germline V gene lookup returns CDR1 MNHEY and CDR2 SVGAGI. CDR3 nucleotides: TGTGCCAGCAGTTACTCGGCGGGTTCCTACGAGCAGTACTTC. This codes for CASSYSAGSYEQYF.

The chain links TRBV13 to TRBJ2-1, with 8 bases matching TRBD1. There are 11 residues in the CDR3. After removal of 6 bases from V and 8 bases from J, the junction contained 0 bases not matched to a gene. CDR1 and CDR2 (germline): PRHDT, FYEKMQ (reference sequence). CDR3 sequence reads: CASRGQDEQFF. For the CDR3, the DNA is TGTGCCAGCAGGGGACAGGATGAGCAGTTCTTC.

The CDR3 spells CASSISGSEQFF. The CDR3, as DNA: TGTGCCAGTAGTATTTCTGGGAGCGAGCAGTTCTTC. The chain recombines TRBV19 with TRBJ2-1, with D possibly matching TRBD2 (5 bases). Between the trimmed V and J ends, which lost 3 bases and 10 bases, there was a span of 10 bases. The CDR3 runs 12 residues. Germline lookup yields CDR1 LNHDA and CDR2 SQIVND (reference sequence).

J is TRBJ1-1 and V is TRBV7-3; TRBD1 matches 9 bases. Losses at the gene ends were 1 base for V and 10 bases for J; bases not matched to a gene: 4. The CDR3 runs 13 residues. Germline CDR1 reads SGHTA; CDR2 reads FQGTGA. CDR3 sequence: CASSLNPGQGAFF. The CDR3 DNA reads TGTGCCAGCAGCTTAAACCCGGGACAGGGAGCTTTCTTT. Filled out from reference TRBV7-3 and TRBJ1-1, the complete variable domain reads GAGVSQTPSNKVTEKGKYVELRCDPISGHTALYWYRQSLGQGPEFLIYFQGTGAADDSGLPNDRFFAVRPEGSVSTLKIQRTERGDSAVYLCASSLNPGQGAFFGQGTRLTVV.

The chain couples TRBV11-2 to TRBJ1-1; TRBD1 might be the D (6 bases). Germline values: CDR1 SGHAT, CDR2 FQNNGV. CDR3 length equals 12 residues. V lost 8 bases and J lost 12, with 19 bases in between. CDR3 DNA sequence: TGTGCCAGCTCAAATCCGGGGGGACACCCTTTCTTT. As protein: CASSNPGGHPFF. Full variable domain (outside the CDR3, taken from reference TRBV11-2 and TRBJ1-1): EAGVAQSPRYKIIEKRQSVAFWCNPISGHATLYWYQQILGQGPKLLIQFQNNGVVDDSQLPKDRFSAERLKGVDSTLKIQPAKLEDSAVYLCASSNPGGHPFFGQGTRLTVV.

The table lists this clone with a few counts. Other DNA sequences in this specimen translate into the identical CDR3. The gene calls are TRBV5-4 and TRBJ1-1, with no clear D. Germline CDR1 SGHNT, CDR2 YYREEE (reference sequence). This CDR3 has 14 residues. Trimming took 0 bases from V and 3 from J, leaving 9 bases between them. CDR3 nucleotides: TGTGCCAGCAGCTTGGTGGGAGGAGACACTGAAGCTTTCTTT. Its translation: CASSLVGGDTEAFF.

About this clone: This specimen includes other DNA sequences encoding the same CDR3. This chain connects TRBV27 to TRBJ2-1; 7 nucleotides align to TRBD2. J lost 0 bases, V lost 0 bases, and 2 bases had no gene match. Germline CDR1 reads MNHEY; CDR2 reads SMNVEV (reference sequence). This CDR3 comprises 16 residues. Written as DNA, the CDR3 is TGTGCCAGCAGTTTATCGAGCGGGGACTCCTACAATGAGCAGTTCTTC. This encodes CASSLSSGDSYNEQFF.

The CDR3 nucleotides are TGTGCCAGCGGCCCTACAGGCTTATGGAACTATGGCTACACCTTC. Translating it yields CASGPTGLWNYGYTF. The chain carries TRBV7-9 and TRBJ1-2; weak D call: TRBD1 (5 bases). The CDR3 contains 15 residues. Germline lookup yields CDR1 SEHNR and CDR2 FQNEAQ (reference sequence). V gave up 8 bases and J gave up 2 bases, with 18 bases separating them.

This chain connects TRBV5-6 to TRBJ2-1; no clear D gene. Trimming took off 2 bases at V and 4 bases at J, with 7 bases between the two ends. The germline CDR1 and CDR2 sequences are SGHDT and YYEEEE. CDR3 length equals 13 residues. CDR3 bases: TGTGCCAGCAGCTTACGGCGGTACAATGAGCAGTTCTTC. Amino acids: CASSLRRYNEQFF. The full variable domain, completed using reference TRBV5-6 and TRBJ2-1, is DAGVTQSPTHLIKTRGQQVTLRCSPKSGHDTVSWYQQALGQGPQFIFQYYEEEERQRGNFPDRFSGHQFPNYSSELNVNALLLGDSALYLCASSLRRYNEQFFGPGTRLTVL.

This clone turned up a few times. The V and J genes are TRBV9 and TRBJ2-7, with 8 bases aligning to TRBD1. The CDR3 loop spans 15 amino acids. The germline V gene encodes CDR1 SGDLS and CDR2 YYNGEE. Losses at the gene ends were 4 bases for V and 4 bases for J; bases not matched to a gene: 10. The CDR3 region is CASSRTDRGSYEQYF. DNA for the CDR3: TGTGCCAGCAGCCGGACCGACAGGGGATCTTACGAGCAGTACTTC.

This rearrangement joins TRBV7-9 to TRBJ2-7; 7 bases match TRBD2. V shed 5 bases, J shed 1 base, and the junction held 14 bases outside the gene matches. CDR1 and CDR2 from the germline V gene are SEHNR and FQNEAQ (reference sequence). The CDR3 totals 17 residues. The CDR3 coding sequence is TGTGCCAGCAGCGGTGGGGTCGGGGGGTATGAGTCCTACGAGCAGTACTTC. Residues: CASSGGVGGYESYEQYF.

This clone was counted a few times. The chain uses TRBV25-1 and TRBJ1-1, with TRBD1 identical over 11 bases. Germline V gene lookup returns CDR1 MGHDK and CDR2 SYGVNS. J was trimmed by 8 bases and V by 5 bases; bases with no gene match: 7. The CDR3 length is 14 residues. CDR3 amino acids: CASSTQGQGAEAFF. Written as DNA, the CDR3 is TGTGCCAGCAGTACACAAGGACAGGGGGCAGAAGCTTTCTTT.

The chain recombines TRBV7-9 with TRBJ2-7; D remains unclear. There are 14 residues in the CDR3. The V end lost 4 bases, the J end lost 2 bases, and 12 bases lay between the germline ends. Germline V lookup: CDR1 SEHNR, CDR2 FQNEAQ (reference sequence). The CDR3 DNA sequence: TGTGCCAGCAGCTCCCCGTTCAGTCCCTACGAGCAGTACTTC. Translation: CASSSPFSPYEQYF.

The chain has TRBV5-5 and TRBJ2-5; 11 nucleotides agree with TRBD1. The V gene end was trimmed by 1 base and the J gene end by 5 bases; junction bases not matched to a gene: 4. There are 15 residues in the CDR3. Germline CDR1 reads SGHKS; CDR2 reads YYEKEE (reference sequence). The CDR3 reads CASSLSGQGAETQYF. CDR3 sequence (DNA): TGTGCCAGCAGCTTGTCTGGACAGGGGGCTGAGACCCAGTACTTC.

The chain links TRBV19 to TRBJ2-3, with 13 nucleotides matching TRBD2. The V segment lost 6 bases and the J segment 4 bases; nucleotides outside the gene matches: 13. CDR1 and CDR2 (germline): LNHDA, SQIVND (reference sequence). The CDR3 spans 18 residues. CDR3 sequence reads: CASSPGLAGRSEADTQYF. The DNA for the CDR3 is TGTGCCAGTAGCCCGGGACTAGCGGGACGCTCCGAGGCAGATACGCAGTATTTT.

The genes are TRBV6-4 and TRBJ1-2, with a possible D match to TRBD1 (6 bases). Germline V lookup: CDR1 MRHNA, CDR2 SNTAGT. The CDR3 covers 15 residues. The germline V and J ends were trimmed by 0 bases and 3 bases, with 11 bases remaining between them. The CDR3 is CASSDSGGNHYGYTF. CDR3 DNA sequence: TGTGCCAGCAGTGACTCAGGGGGAAATCACTATGGCTACACCTTC.

The chain recombines TRBV5-1 with TRBJ2-7; TRBD2 agrees at 12 bases. In germline, CDR1 is SGHRS, CDR2 YFSETQ. Trimming took 4 bases from V and 5 from J; bases not matched to a gene: 16. The CDR3 is 18 residues long. Here the CDR3 reads CASSPQLAGGPAFHEQYF. The DNA of the CDR3 is TGCGCCAGCAGCCCCCAGCTAGCGGGAGGGCCAGCCTTCCACGAGCAGTACTTC.